The rows below give T cell receptor beta chains drawn from one sample of a study of T cells in Graves' hyperthyroidism and ophthalmopathy. TCRdb analysed the multiplex PCR reads with MiXCR anew, one entry per CDR3 protein. The sample comprises 240,000 or so distinct CDR3 sequences, roughly 17% of which are singletons, and 25% to 30% rests with the top ten. The sequenced sample was blood. These receptors originate from a woman aged 18-29 years with Graves' ophthalmopathy. Each CDR3 is given with its conserved first and last residue. The D gene is left open where the match is weak. The listing skips clone size in some rows; elsewhere it reads once, few, many or a size class.

size	V	J	D	DNA	CDR3
.	TRBV20-1	TRBJ2-1	TRBD2	TGCAGTGCCCTAGCGGGAGGGCCTAGTGAGCAGTTCTTC	CSALAGGPSEQFF
many	TRBV11-3	TRBJ1-3	TRBD1	TGTGCCAGCAGCCCCGACAGGGGTGGAAACACCATATATTTT	CASSPDRGGNTIYF
many	TRBV19	TRBJ1-1	.	TGTGCCACAAGGTTGAACACTGAAGCTTTCTTT	CATRLNTEAFF
many	TRBV28	TRBJ2-5	TRBD1	TGTGCCAGCAGCCCGACAGGGCGGGAGACCCAGTACTTC	CASSPTGRETQYF
many	TRBV12-5	TRBJ2-3	TRBD2	TGTGCTAGTGGTTTGAAGGAGCGGGGGGGCCTTCGGTATGCCACAGATACGCAGTATTTT	CASGLKERGGLRYATDTQYF
.	TRBV28	TRBJ2-1	TRBD2	TGTGCCAGCAGTTTAGGGCTAGCGGGAGAGGACAATGAGCAGTTCTTC	CASSLGLAGEDNEQFF
many	TRBV7-9	TRBJ1-6	.	TGTGCCAGCAGCCCCCAGAGCGGCTTTAATTCACCCCTCCACTTT	CASSPQSGFNSPLHF
many	TRBV7-9	TRBJ1-2	TRBD1	TGTGCCAGCAGCCCCGAGGACAGGGTGGCCTATGGCTACACCTTC	CASSPEDRVAYGYTF
many	TRBV7-3	TRBJ1-1	TRBD1	TGTGCCAGCAGTAGGGACAGGGGAACTGAAGCTTTCTTT	CASSRDRGTEAFF
many	TRBV6-2/TRBV6-3	TRBJ2-5	.	TGTGCCAGCAGTCCCGGACGGAAAGAGACCCAGTACTTC	CASSPGRKETQYF
many	TRBV14	TRBJ1-1	.	TGTGCCAGCAGCCCTCCGAAGTTCGTGGACACTGAAGCTTTCTTT	CASSPPKFVDTEAFF
many	TRBV5-6	TRBJ2-1	.	TGTGCCAGCAGCGACCGGCGGGAACGCGGTTTCAATAAGCAGTTCTTC	CASSDRRERGFNKQFF
many	TRBV6-1	TRBJ1-6	TRBD1	TGTGCCAGCAGTGTCCGACAGGGACTTGATTCACCCCTCCACTTT	CASSVRQGLDSPLHF
.	TRBV19	TRBJ2-7	.	TGTGCCAGTAGTATGATTGGCTACGAGCAGTACTTC	CASSMIGYEQYF
many	TRBV12-3/TRBV12-4	TRBJ1-1	.	TGTGCCAGCAGTTTTGGCAGGATGAACACTGAAGCTTTCTTT	CASSFGRMNTEAFF
few	TRBV4-1	TRBJ2-1	.	TGCGCCAGCAGCCAAGACCTTAATGCTAGGGACAATGAGCAGTTCTTC	CASSQDLNARDNEQFF
.	TRBV15	TRBJ1-3	.	TGTGCCACCAGCCATACAGCCCCTTGGAAAGACACCATATATTTT	CATSHTAPWKDTIYF
.	TRBV19	TRBJ1-2	TRBD1	TGTGCCAGTAGTATGGACAGGGGCGGCTATGGCTACACCTTC	CASSMDRGGYGYTF
many	TRBV20-1	TRBJ2-1	TRBD2	TGCAGTGCTAGAGGTACACTAGCGGGGGGGCTCTCCTACAATGAGCAGTTCTTC	CSARGTLAGGLSYNEQFF
many	TRBV20-1	TRBJ1-2	TRBD1	TGCAGTGCGTGGACAGGCCTTACTAACTATGGCTACACCTTC	CSAWTGLTNYGYTF
many	TRBV4-3	TRBJ2-7	TRBD2	TGCGCCAGCAGCCATTCCGGGACTAGCGACTACGAGCAGTACTTC	CASSHSGTSDYEQYF
many	TRBV9	TRBJ1-2	.	TGTGCCAGCAGCGTATCGGGGGACTATGGCTACACCTTC	CASSVSGDYGYTF
many	TRBV6-1	TRBJ2-7	.	TGTGCCAGCAGTGAAGCGGGGACGAAGCAGTACTTC	CASSEAGTKQYF
many	TRBV7-2	TRBJ1-5	.	TGTGCCAGCAGCTTCAACCAGCTCCAGCCCCAGCATTTT	CASSFNQLQPQHF
many	TRBV3-1	TRBJ1-1	TRBD1	TGTGCCAGCAGCCACACCTTCCGTCTCGGGACAGGCCATTCGGGGACTGAAGCTTTCTTT	CASSHTFRLGTGHSGTEAFF
many	TRBV20-1	TRBJ2-7	TRBD1	TGCAGTGCTTCGGGACAGGGGTTCAACGAGCAGTACTTC	CSASGQGFNEQYF
.	TRBV20-1	TRBJ2-5	TRBD1	TGCAGTGCAAGACAGGGGCAAGAGACCCAGTACTTC	CSARQGQETQYF
many	TRBV6-2/TRBV6-3	TRBJ1-2	.	TGTGCCAGCCCCGGGCCTGTTGGCTACACCTTC	CASPGPVGYTF
many	TRBV12-3/TRBV12-4	TRBJ1-1	TRBD1	TGTGCCAGCAGTGATACAAGGACAGGGGGCGCATATGCTGAAGCTTTCTTT	CASSDTRTGGAYAEAFF
.	TRBV24-1	TRBJ1-2	TRBD1	TGTGCCACCAGTGATTTAGTGACAGGGCATAACTATGGCTACACCTTC	CATSDLVTGHNYGYTF
many	TRBV28	TRBJ2-2	TRBD1	TGTGCCAGCAGCATTCGACTTCTGGGGACAGGCACCGGGGAGCTGTTTTTT	CASSIRLLGTGTGELFF
many	TRBV20-1	TRBJ2-1	.	TGCAGTGCTAGAGATCCCCGGGGGGCTTACAATGAGCAGTTCTTC	CSARDPRGAYNEQFF
many	TRBV3-1	TRBJ1-6	TRBD1	TGTGCCAGCAGCCGACAGGGAGGAAATTCACCCCTCCACTTT	CASSRQGGNSPLHF